A selection of T cell receptor beta chains follows, all from one sample in a study of cytomegalovirus exposure and HLA in healthy donors. Only in-frame clones appear in the TCRdb table, and some are missing; sequencing was by immunoSEQ multiplex PCR. The sample comprises under 150,000 clones, roughly 80% of which are singletons, and approximately 1.2% rests with the top ten. The specimen was PBMCs. Receptor source: a boy aged 5-17 years in good health and CMV-seronegative. The CDR3 runs from the conserved cysteine through the conserved F or W. The D gene is left open where the match is weak.

V	D	J	CDR3
TRBV10-3	.	TRBJ2-3	CAISGGAGNGADTQYF
TRBV6-5	.	TRBJ2-7	CASSPRGAHIYEQYF
TRBV4-3	.	TRBJ1-6	CASSPLGRGLSPLHF
TRBV7-2	.	TRBJ1-1	CASSPSTEAFF
TRBV7-8	.	TRBJ2-5	CASSLRFRSRGETQYF
TRBV27	.	TRBJ1-4	CASSLRGGGEKLFF
TRBV4-1	TRBD1	TRBJ2-5	CASSQGTGGTQYF
TRBV5-1	TRBD1	TRBJ2-6	CASSLYDRDSGANVLTF
TRBV30	TRBD2	TRBJ2-1	CAGGVSSYNEQFF
TRBV6-4	.	TRBJ1-1	CASSDSANTEAFF
TRBV6-5	.	TRBJ2-1	CASAQGGEQFF
TRBV6-1	TRBD1	TRBJ2-3	CASSGTGQGFSDTQYF
TRBV5-1	TRBD1	TRBJ2-7	CASSLGTGPYEQYF
TRBV9	TRBD1	TRBJ2-3	CASSVGETGLTDTQYF
TRBV13	.	TRBJ1-1	CASSLNRGNTEAFF
TRBV4-1	.	TRBJ1-2	CASSQDRGGYTF
TRBV19	TRBD2	TRBJ2-3	CASRPSGSTDTQYF
TRBV7-2	TRBD1	TRBJ2-1	CASSTGTGYSNEQFF
TRBV11-3	TRBD1	TRBJ1-1	CASSRWTGWDTEAFF
TRBV5-1	.	TRBJ2-1	CASTPRGSKRTNEQFF
TRBV9	.	TRBJ2-1	CASSDPSVEQFF
TRBV11-2	TRBD2	TRBJ2-3	CASSRMTSGRSDTQYF
TRBV29-1	TRBD1	TRBJ1-1	CSASPDRVDTEAFF
TRBV7-9	TRBD1	TRBJ1-4	CASSPRDRGYEKLFF
TRBV6-5	.	TRBJ1-6	CASSPFNSPLHF
TRBV29-1	TRBD2	TRBJ2-3	CSVQYGTSGRDTQYF
TRBV27	.	TRBJ2-7	CASSSGLAYEQYF
TRBV7-9	TRBD2	TRBJ2-7	CASSLGRELNEQYF
TRBV18	.	TRBJ1-1	CASSPANTLNTEAFF
TRBV30	.	TRBJ2-7	CAWSGGGDLYEQYF